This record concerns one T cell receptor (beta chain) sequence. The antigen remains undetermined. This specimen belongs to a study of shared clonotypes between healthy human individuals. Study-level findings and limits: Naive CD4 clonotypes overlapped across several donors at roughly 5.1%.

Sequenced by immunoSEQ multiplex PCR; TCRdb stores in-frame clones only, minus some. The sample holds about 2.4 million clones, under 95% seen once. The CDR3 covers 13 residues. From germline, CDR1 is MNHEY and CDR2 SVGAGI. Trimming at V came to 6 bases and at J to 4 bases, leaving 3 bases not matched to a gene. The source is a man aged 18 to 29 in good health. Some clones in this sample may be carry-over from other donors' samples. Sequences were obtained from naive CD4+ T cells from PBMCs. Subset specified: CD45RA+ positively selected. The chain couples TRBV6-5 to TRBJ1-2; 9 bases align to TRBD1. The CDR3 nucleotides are TGTGCCAGCAGGACAGGGGGGACCTATGGCTACACCTTC. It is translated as CASRTGGTYGYTF.